Shown below are 18 T cell receptor beta chains from a single sample sequenced in a study of control samples from healthy donors and cancer patients. Repertoires were generated with immunoSEQ multiplex PCR, while TCRdb's copy carries only in-frame clones and drops some. The sample holds approximately 60,000 clones, approximately 85% seen once. The specimen was blood. The receptors were sampled from a man between 35 and 55 years old in good health.

V gene TRBV11-2 combines with J gene TRBJ1-6; weak D call: TRBD1 (5 bases). The CDR3 has 16 residues. Germline assignment: CDR1 SGHAT and CDR2 FQNNGV. V lost 0 bases to trimming and J lost 10 bases, with 16 bases between them. CDR3 sequence: CASSLDRGQGNSPLHF. CDR3 nucleotides: TGTGCCAGCAGCTTAGATCGAGGTCAGGGAAACTCACCCCTCCACTTT.

This sequence joins TRBV11-2 and TRBJ1-1; no definite D call. The V and J ends lost 6 bases and 3 bases respectively, with 11 bases between them. The CDR3 loop spans 13 amino acids. Germline V CDR1 and CDR2: SGHAT, FQNNGV. DNA of the CDR3: TGTGCCAGCAGTCAAAACAGTTACACTGAAGCTTTCTTT. Translated, it gives CASSQNSYTEAFF.

CDR3 sequence (DNA): TGCAGCGCCGGGACAGGGGGAATCAACGGCTACGAGCAGTACTTC. This encodes CSAGTGGINGYEQYF. The chain is built from TRBV29-1 and TRBJ2-7; 11 positions match TRBD1. This CDR3 contains 15 residues. CDR1 and CDR2 (germline): SQVTM, ANQGSEA. The V gene end was trimmed by 7 bases and the J gene end by 3 bases; junction bases not matched to a gene: 11.

The gene calls are TRBV30 and TRBJ1-6; weak D call: TRBD1 (5 bases). CDR3 length: 15 amino acids. Trimming removed 5 bases from V and 9 bases from J, with 20 bases in between. Germline-derived CDR1 and CDR2 are GTSNPN and SVGIG (reference sequence). CDR3 sequence (DNA): TGTGCCTGGTGCCCGGCAGGGCCAGATTTTTCACCCCTCCACTTT. Protein: CAWCPAGPDFSPLHF.

The V call is TRBV27, the J call TRBJ2-1; 10 bases map to TRBD2. Unmatched junction bases numbered 10, after V lost 2 bases and J lost 6 bases. Germline V gene sequence: CDR1 MNHEY, CDR2 SMNVEV (reference sequence). The length of the CDR3 is 17 residues. DNA for the CDR3: TGTGCCAGCAGTTTACGGCCCCCTAGCGGGAGAAGCAATGAGCAGTTCTTC. This translates into CASSLRPPSGRSNEQFF.

This clone was counted a few times. The V and J genes are TRBV9 and TRBJ2-1; the match to TRBD2 covers 14 bases. The V segment lost 2 bases and the J segment 10 bases; nucleotides outside the gene matches: 8. Germline V gene data show CDR1 as SGDLS and CDR2 as YYNGEE. This CDR3 has 16 amino acids. The CDR3 sequence: CASSVHGTSGGREQFF. In DNA, the CDR3 is TGTGCCAGCAGCGTTCACGGGACTAGCGGGGGAAGGGAGCAGTTCTTC. Complete variable domain (other parts from reference TRBV9 and TRBJ2-1): DSGVTQTPKHLITATGQRVTLRCSPRSGDLSVYWYQQSLDQGLQFLIQYYNGEERAKGNILERFSAQQFPDLHSELNLSSLELGDSALYFCASSVHGTSGGREQFFGPGTRLTVL.

The V gene is TRBV27, the J gene TRBJ1-2; 8 nucleotides agree with TRBD1. The CDR3 is 15 residues long. Germline V gene lookup returns CDR1 MNHEY and CDR2 SMNVEV (reference sequence). J was trimmed by 3 bases and V by 6 bases; bases with no gene match: 9. This CDR3 reads CASRRLQGADYGYTF. CDR3 bases: TGTGCCAGCAGACGACTTCAGGGGGCGGACTATGGCTACACCTTC.

The chain uses TRBV7-2 and TRBJ1-4, with D possibly matching TRBD1 (6 bases). The CDR3 contains 15 residues. CDR1 is SGHTA and CDR2 is FQGNSA in the germline V gene. Trimming pared 3 bases from V and 0 bases from J, leaving 8 bases between. CDR3 in DNA: TGTGCCAGCAGCTTCCCAGGGGCAACTAATGAAAAACTGTTTTTT. Protein sequence: CASSFPGATNEKLFF.

This clone was found once. The CDR3 protein is CASIRGQQETQYF. CDR3 sequence (DNA): TGTGCCAGCATCAGGGGACAGCAAGAGACCCAGTACTTC. This sequence joins TRBV6-6 and TRBJ2-5; 7 bases match TRBD1. CDR1 MNHNY and CDR2 SVGAGI come from the germline V gene (reference sequence). This CDR3 spans 13 amino acids. V lost 7 bases to trimming and J lost 2 bases; unmatched junction nucleotides: 4.

The J gene is TRBJ1-5, the V gene TRBV6-2 or TRBV6-3, with D tentatively TRBD1 (5 bases). Per the germline V gene, CDR1 is MNHEY and CDR2 is SVGEGT. V shed 3 bases and J shed 6 bases, with 15 bases lying between them. There are 15 residues in the CDR3. CDR3 loop: CASSYQGGVGQPQHF. CDR3 sequence (DNA): TGTGCCAGCAGTTATCAGGGAGGAGTCGGTCAGCCCCAGCATTTT.

This rearrangement joins TRBV7-9 to TRBJ1-2; 9 nucleotides align to TRBD1. CDR3 length: 14 residues. Germline loops: CDR1 SEHNR, CDR2 FQNEAQ (reference sequence). With V trimmed by 4 bases and J by 4 bases, 4 bases remained unmatched. CDR3 DNA sequence: TGTGCCAGCAGCTCCGGACAGGGGAGCTATGGCTACACCTTC. Protein sequence: CASSSGQGSYGYTF.

The J gene is TRBJ2-7, the V gene TRBV27, with TRBD1 matching over 8 bases. The trim removed 2 bases at V and 4 bases at J, leaving 7 bases unmatched. Germline V gives CDR1 MNHEY, CDR2 SMNVEV (reference sequence). This CDR3 is built from 15 residues. The CDR3 nucleotides read TGTGCCAGCAGTTTAATCCCGGACAGGGAATACGAGCAGTACTTC. Its translation: CASSLIPDREYEQYF.

This chain links TRBV20-1 with TRBJ2-7, with D possibly matching TRBD2 (6 bases). Trimming stripped 3 bases from V and 2 bases from J, with 8 bases between. Germline lookup yields CDR1 DFQATT and CDR2 SNEGSKA (reference sequence). The CDR3 is made up of 12 amino acids. CDR3 in DNA: TGCAGTGCTAGTGGAGGGACCTACGAGCAGTACTTC. Amino acids: CSASGGTYEQYF.

The chain couples TRBV3-1 (or the pseudogene TRBV3-2) to TRBJ1-1; D not certain. The germline gives CDR1 LGHDT, CDR2 YNNKEL (reference sequence). The CDR3 runs to 15 residues. Trimming shortened V by 5 bases and J by 0 bases, and 13 bases separated the two germline ends. The CDR3 loop is CASSTRRLMNTEAFF. The CDR3 coding sequence is TGTGCCAGCAGCACGCGTAGGCTTATGAACACTGAAGCTTTCTTT.

This clone was seen only once. The chain has TRBV29-1 and TRBJ2-7; D perhaps matches TRBD2 (7 bases). Germline V lookup: CDR1 SQVTM, CDR2 ANQGSEA. Trimming cost V 2 bases and J 2 bases, with 13 bases left between them. The CDR3 spans 14 residues. CDR3 sequence reads: CSVERGAPTYEQYF. The CDR3 DNA sequence: TGCAGCGTTGAACGGGGGGCTCCCACCTACGAGCAGTACTTC.

V and J are TRBV24-1 and TRBJ2-5, with D possibly being TRBD2 (5 bases). There are 15 residues in the CDR3. The V gene lost 2 bases and the J gene lost 4 bases, with 13 bases spanning the gap. The germline V gene encodes CDR1 KGHDR and CDR2 SFDVKD. CDR3 sequence reads: CATSDSRGVGETQYF. The CDR3 bases are TGTGCCACCAGTGATTCCCGGGGAGTCGGAGAGACCCAGTACTTC.

The count of this clone is one. The rearrangement links TRBV7-9 to TRBJ2-7, with TRBD1 matching over 7 bases. This CDR3 has 14 residues. CDR1 and CDR2 from the germline V gene are SEHNR and FQNEAQ (reference sequence). V was clipped by 5 bases and J by 6 bases; unmatched bases: 10. Here the CDR3 reads CASSPTLDRVEQYF. CDR3 bases: TGTGCCAGCAGCCCGACCCTTGACAGGGTCGAGCAGTACTTC. The variable domain in full, with the rest retrieved from reference TRBV7-9 and TRBJ2-7, is DTGVSQNPRHKITKRGQNVTFRCDPISEHNRLYWYRQTLGQGPEFLTYFQNEAQLEKSRLLSDRFSAERPKGSFSTLEIQRTEQGDSAMYLCASSPTLDRVEQYFGPGTRLTVT.

CDR3 DNA: TGCGCCAGCAGCTTGTGGGCGGGACAAGAGACCCAGTACTTC. It specifies CASSLWAGQETQYF. The chain couples TRBV5-1 to TRBJ2-5; weak D call: TRBD2 (6 bases). The germline gives CDR1 SGHRS, CDR2 YFSETQ. Trimming left V 1 base short and J 2 bases short, with 9 bases between. The CDR3 extends over 14 amino acids.